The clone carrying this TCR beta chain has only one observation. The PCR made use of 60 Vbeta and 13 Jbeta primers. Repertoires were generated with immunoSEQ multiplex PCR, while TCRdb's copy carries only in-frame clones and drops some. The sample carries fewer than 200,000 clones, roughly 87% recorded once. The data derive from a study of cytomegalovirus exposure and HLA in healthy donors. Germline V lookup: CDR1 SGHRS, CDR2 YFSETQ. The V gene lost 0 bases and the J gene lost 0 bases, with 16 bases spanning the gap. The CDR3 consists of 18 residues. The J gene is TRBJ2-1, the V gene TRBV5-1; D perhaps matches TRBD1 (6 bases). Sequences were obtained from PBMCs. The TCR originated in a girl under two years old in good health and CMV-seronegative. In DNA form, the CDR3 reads TGCGCCAGCAGCTTGGCCCTGGACAGTCGGAGCTCCTACAATGAGCAGTTCTTC. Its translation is CASSLALDSRSSYNEQFF.